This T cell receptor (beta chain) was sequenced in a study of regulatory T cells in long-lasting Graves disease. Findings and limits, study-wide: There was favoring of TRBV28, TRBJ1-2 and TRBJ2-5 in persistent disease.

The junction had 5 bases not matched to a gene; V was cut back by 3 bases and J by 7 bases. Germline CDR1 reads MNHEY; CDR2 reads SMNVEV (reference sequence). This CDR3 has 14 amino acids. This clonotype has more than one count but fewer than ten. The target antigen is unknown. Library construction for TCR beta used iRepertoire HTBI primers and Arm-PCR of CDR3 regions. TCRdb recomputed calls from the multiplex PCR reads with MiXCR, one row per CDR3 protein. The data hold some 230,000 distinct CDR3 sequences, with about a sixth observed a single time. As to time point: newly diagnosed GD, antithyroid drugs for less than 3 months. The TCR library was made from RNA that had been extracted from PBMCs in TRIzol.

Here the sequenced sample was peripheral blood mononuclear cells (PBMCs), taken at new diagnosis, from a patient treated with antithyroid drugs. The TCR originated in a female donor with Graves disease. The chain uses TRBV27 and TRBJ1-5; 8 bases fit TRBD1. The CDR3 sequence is CASSFHGQGQPQHF. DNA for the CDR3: TGTGCCAGCAGTTTCCATGGACAGGGACAGCCCCAGCATTTT.